The 29 T cell receptor beta chains reported below all come from one sample, sequenced in a study of blood T cell repertoires in COVID-19. Produced via immunoSEQ multiplex PCR; TCRdb's table is partial and in-frame only. Among about 130,000 clones listed, about four fifths were seen once. The sequenced material came from peripheral blood. The receptors originated from a woman aged 55-69 years with acute or convalescent COVID-19.

The chain recombines TRBV7-9 with TRBJ1-5, with D unresolved. Germline V gives CDR1 SEHNR, CDR2 FQNEAQ (reference sequence). This CDR3 is built from 12 residues. V was shortened by 3 bases and J by 6 bases, with 6 bases between the two germline ends. CDR3: CASSLAGQPQHF. The CDR3 DNA is TGTGCCAGCAGCTTGGCGGGTCAGCCCCAGCATTTT.

The rearrangement uses TRBV5-1 and TRBJ2-1, with 14 bases identical to TRBD2. Looked up from germline, CDR1 is SGHRS and CDR2 is YFSETQ. CDR3 size: 17 residues. Trimming removed 5 bases from V and 6 bases from J; junction bases left unmatched: 10. CDR3 amino acids: CASSLTGTSGGRNEQFF. Here the CDR3 DNA reads TGCGCCAGCAGTTTGACCGGGACTAGCGGGGGACGCAATGAGCAGTTCTTC.

CDR3 in DNA: TGTGCCAGCTCCGACCTACAGACCTACGAGCAGTACTTC. The encoded protein is CASSDLQTYEQYF. The chain joins TRBV9 to TRBJ2-7; D call uncertain. This CDR3 is built from 13 residues. The V and J ends lost 7 bases and 2 bases respectively, with 13 bases between them. Germline assignment: CDR1 SGDLS and CDR2 YYNGEE.

The chain is built from TRBV4-2 and TRBJ1-1, with a weak D call TRBD1 (6 bases). The length of the CDR3 is 16 residues. V lost 0 bases, J lost 5 bases, and 16 bases lay in between. The germline gives CDR1 LGHNA, CDR2 YNFKEQ. This CDR3 is CASSQEGAGWGTEAFF. DNA of the CDR3: TGTGCCAGCAGCCAAGAGGGGGCAGGGTGGGGGACTGAAGCTTTCTTT.

Concerning this clone itself: The same CDR3 is also encoded by other DNA sequences in this sample. The chain links TRBV5-1 to TRBJ2-3, with 9 bases aligning to TRBD1. J lost 3 bases, V lost 0 bases, and 2 bases had no gene match. Germline assignment: CDR1 SGHRS and CDR2 YFSETQ. The CDR3 is 15 amino acids. In DNA, the CDR3 is TGCGCCAGCAGCTTGGGGGACAGGGCAACAGATACGCAGTATTTT. It is translated as CASSLGDRATDTQYF.

CDR3 sequence: CASSLYNTGELFF. The CDR3 nucleotides are TGTGCCAGCAGCCTATATAACACCGGGGAGCTGTTTTTT. The chain combines TRBV9 with TRBJ2-2; D is ambiguous. V dropped 4 bases and J dropped 2 bases, with 6 bases sitting between them. Germline V gene data show CDR1 as SGDLS and CDR2 as YYNGEE. The CDR3 has 13 amino acids. The full variable domain, rest sourced from reference TRBV9 and TRBJ2-2, is DSGVTQTPKHLITATGQRVTLRCSPRSGDLSVYWYQQSLDQGLQFLIQYYNGEERAKGNILERFSAQQFPDLHSELNLSSLELGDSALYFCASSLYNTGELFFGEGSRLTVL.

V and J are TRBV7-3 and TRBJ2-6; 7 positions agree with TRBD1. The V gene's germline CDR1 is SGHTA and CDR2 FQGTGA. V lost 0 bases and J lost 2; bases outside the gene matches: 1. The CDR3 is made up of 16 amino acids. The CDR3 sequence: CASSLTDRAGANVLTF. The DNA of the CDR3 is TGTGCCAGCAGCTTAACCGACAGGGCTGGGGCCAACGTCCTGACTTTC.

A few counts support this clone. The rearrangement joins TRBV7-9 to TRBJ1-4, with TRBD1 identical over 9 bases. The CDR3 totals 15 residues. Germline assignment: CDR1 SEHNR and CDR2 FQNEAQ (reference sequence). With V trimmed by 5 bases and J by 7 bases, 8 bases remained unmatched. The CDR3 nucleotides read TGTGCCAGCAGCCAAGGTGGGACAGGGACTGAAAAACTGTTTTTT. It yields the protein CASSQGGTGTEKLFF.

V and J are TRBV27 and TRBJ1-2; 8 bases line up with TRBD1. V dropped 7 bases and J dropped 7; count of bases not matched to a gene: 5. The CDR3 is 12 residues long. Germline V lookup: CDR1 MNHEY, CDR2 SMNVEV (reference sequence). The DNA for the CDR3 is TGTGCCAGCAAGGGGACAGGCTCTGGCTACACCTTC. Amino acid sequence: CASKGTGSGYTF.

CDR3 residues: CASSPDGDPIQYF. CDR3 DNA sequence: TGTGCCAGCTCACCCGACGGGGATCCTATTCAGTACTTC. The V call is TRBV18, the J call TRBJ2-4, with a tentative D call TRBD2 (5 bases). The germline gives CDR1 KGHSH, CDR2 LQKENI. V was trimmed by 3 bases and J by 10 bases, leaving 13 bases between them. This CDR3 has 13 amino acids.

The chain has TRBV5-6 and TRBJ1-2; D is unresolved. The CDR3 is 12 residues long. The germline V and J ends were trimmed by 6 bases and 5 bases, with 11 bases remaining between them. CDR1 and CDR2 from the germline V gene are SGHDT and YYEEEE. CDR3 amino acids: CASTDIHYGYTF. The CDR3, as DNA: TGTGCCAGCACAGACATCCATTATGGCTACACCTTC. The whole variable domain, filled in from reference TRBV5-6 and TRBJ1-2, reads DAGVTQSPTHLIKTRGQQVTLRCSPKSGHDTVSWYQQALGQGPQFIFQYYEEEERQRGNFPDRFSGHQFPNYSSELNVNALLLGDSALYLCASTDIHYGYTFGSGTRLTVV.

V and J are TRBV11-2 and TRBJ1-2; weak D call: TRBD1 (5 bases). Germline V gene sequence: CDR1 SGHAT, CDR2 FQNNGV. The V and J ends lost 6 bases and 5 bases respectively, with 19 bases between them. The CDR3 consists of 15 residues. CDR3 sequence (DNA): TGTGCCAGCAGTCATTTCGGGGGGGATGGTTATGGCTACACCTTC. Protein sequence: CASSHFGGDGYGYTF.

This chain links TRBV12-3 or TRBV12-4 with TRBJ1-6; no firm D call. The CDR3 sequence is 11 residues long. The V gene lost 5 bases and the J gene lost 13 bases, with 9 bases spanning the gap. In DNA, the CDR3 is TGTGCCAGCAGTCGCACGGGGCCCCTCCACTTT. Translating it yields CASSRTGPLHF.

The V and J genes are TRBV19 and TRBJ2-3; D possibly corresponds to TRBD1 (5 bases). This CDR3 is 15 amino acids long. Trimming pared 11 bases from V and 5 bases from J, leaving 23 bases between. Germline V gene data show CDR1 as LNHDA and CDR2 as SQIVND (reference sequence). CDR3 residues: CAARSGQGPLDTQYF. As DNA, the CDR3 is TGTGCCGCCAGGTCCGGGCAGGGCCCGTTAGATACGCAGTATTTT.

This chain links TRBV19 with TRBJ1-1; tentatively, D is TRBD1 (6 bases). The CDR3 sequence is 13 residues long. V lost 7 bases, J lost 4 bases, and 13 bases lay in between. Germline CDR1 reads LNHDA; CDR2 reads SQIVND (reference sequence). This chain's CDR3 is CASTRGGGTEAFF. Written as DNA, the CDR3 is TGTGCCAGTACGAGGGGAGGGGGCACTGAAGCTTTCTTT.

The chain employs TRBV10-3 and TRBJ1-2; 11 nucleotides align to TRBD1. Germline V gene data show CDR1 as ENHRY and CDR2 as SYGVKD. CDR3 size: 14 residues. The V segment lost 4 bases and the J segment 6 bases; nucleotides outside the gene matches: 4. The CDR3 is CAISAGQGGNGYTF. CDR3 coding DNA: TGTGCCATCAGTGCGGGACAGGGGGGGAATGGCTACACCTTC.

The chain combines TRBV10-1 with TRBJ1-1; no clear D. Trimming took 5 bases from V and 4 from J, leaving 8 bases between them. CDR1 is WNHNN, CDR2 SYGVQD, per germline (reference sequence). The length of the CDR3 is 12 residues. As DNA, the CDR3 is TGCGCCAGCAGTCCGGGTTTCACTGAAGCTTTCTTT. Translating gives CASSPGFTEAFF.

The V gene is TRBV3-1 (or the pseudogene TRBV3-2), the J gene TRBJ1-2; D uncertain. There are 11 residues in the CDR3. Germline V CDR1 and CDR2: LGHDT, YNNKEL (reference sequence). The V and J ends lost 2 bases and 6 bases respectively, with 4 bases between them. CDR3 sequence: CASSQINGYTF. For the CDR3, the DNA is TGTGCCAGCAGCCAAATAAATGGCTACACCTTC.

This chain links TRBV6-5 with TRBJ1-1; the match to TRBD1 covers 7 bases. Germline CDR1 is MNHEY and CDR2 is SVGAGI. The CDR3 has 15 residues. Trimming at V came to 5 bases and at J to 0 bases, leaving 6 bases not matched to a gene. For the CDR3, the DNA is TGTGCCAGCAGTCCACCCAGGGGGGTGAACACTGAAGCTTTCTTT. It codes for CASSPPRGVNTEAFF.

The CDR3 loop reads CASSRGWQPSGELFF. The DNA of the CDR3 is TGTGCCAGCAGCAGAGGGTGGCAGCCGTCCGGGGAGCTGTTTTTT. The chain links TRBV7-2 to TRBJ2-2; tentative D call: TRBD2 (5 bases). This CDR3 comprises 15 residues. Germline V gene data show CDR1 as SGHTA and CDR2 as FQGNSA. With 5 bases removed from V and 6 bases from J, the gap between germline ends came to 16 bases.

The rearrangement uses TRBV7-2 and TRBJ1-5, with D perhaps matching TRBD1 (5 bases). Germline CDR1 and CDR2: SGHTA and FQGNSA. V was cut by 3 bases and J by 7 bases, with 10 bases left in between. The CDR3 consists of 13 residues. The CDR3 here is CASSLGEGQPQHF. For the CDR3, the DNA is TGTGCCAGCAGCTTGGGGGAGGGGCAGCCCCAGCATTTT.

J is TRBJ2-1 and V is TRBV7-9; 7 bases align to TRBD2. CDR3 length: 15 amino acids. Germline lookup yields CDR1 SEHNR and CDR2 FQNEAQ (reference sequence). Trimming removed 5 bases from V and 7 bases from J; junction bases left unmatched: 11. The CDR3 sequence: CASSTPSGTRNEQFF. The CDR3, as DNA: TGTGCCAGCAGCACCCCTAGCGGTACACGGAATGAGCAGTTCTTC.

This chain links TRBV18 with TRBJ1-2; 8 nucleotides match TRBD1. In germline, CDR1 is KGHSH, CDR2 LQKENI. The CDR3 runs to 16 residues. V lost 2 bases, J lost 4 bases, and 9 bases stayed unmatched. The DNA for the CDR3 is TGTGCCAGCTCACCAGCGAACAGGGGGGAGACCTATGGCTACACCTTC. Translating gives CASSPANRGETYGYTF.

The rearrangement uses TRBV27 and TRBJ2-7; D unresolved. V was shortened by 4 bases and J by 4 bases, with 14 bases between the two germline ends. CDR1 and CDR2 (germline): MNHEY, SMNVEV (reference sequence). The CDR3 sequence is 14 residues long. The CDR3 reads CASSSLNQAYEQYF. The DNA for the CDR3 is TGTGCCAGCAGTTCCCTTAATCAAGCTTACGAGCAGTACTTC.

The chain is built from TRBV9 and TRBJ1-6; the match to TRBD1 covers 10 bases. The ends lost 4 bases at V and 7 bases at J; junction bases unmatched: 14. The CDR3 covers 18 residues. Germline V gene data show CDR1 as SGDLS and CDR2 as YYNGEE. In nucleotides, the CDR3 is TGTGCCAGCAGCCATCGGACAGGGGGTAGAGAGAAAAATTCACCCCTCCACTTT. Its translation: CASSHRTGGREKNSPLHF.

V gene TRBV19 combines with J gene TRBJ1-1, with 7 bases aligning to TRBD1. With V trimmed by 6 bases and J by 8 bases, 12 bases remained unmatched. CDR3 length: 14 amino acids. CDR1 LNHDA and CDR2 SQIVND come from the germline V gene (reference sequence). The CDR3 reads CASSTGDRLSEAFF. CDR3 bases: TGTGCCAGTAGCACAGGGGACCGGCTTAGCGAAGCTTTCTTT.

The chain joins TRBV4-2 to TRBJ1-2; 7 bases are a match to TRBD1. CDR3 length: 18 residues. CDR1 and CDR2 from the germline V gene are LGHNA and YNFKEQ. V dropped 0 bases and J dropped 4; count of bases not matched to a gene: 14. The CDR3 spells CASSQDPRRRGPSYGYTF. CDR3 bases: TGTGCCAGCAGCCAAGACCCAAGGCGGAGGGGGCCGTCCTATGGCTACACCTTC.

The rearrangement links TRBV3-1 (or the pseudogene TRBV3-2) to TRBJ2-2, with D perhaps TRBD1 (6 bases). Per the germline V gene, CDR1 is LGHDT and CDR2 is YNNKEL (reference sequence). The V end was cut by 6 bases, the J end by 4 bases, with 12 bases between. This CDR3 is 14 amino acids long. CDR3 nucleotide sequence: TGTGCCAGCAGTTTTGGGACAATCACCGGGGAGCTGTTTTTT. This encodes CASSFGTITGELFF.

V usage is TRBV6-6 and J usage is TRBJ2-3; 10 bases match TRBD2. Germline V gives CDR1 MNHNY, CDR2 SVGAGI (reference sequence). The CDR3 loop spans 15 amino acids. After removal of 7 bases from V and 7 bases from J, the junction contained 11 bases not matched to a gene. CDR3 in amino acids: CASTDSGGKLNTQYF. CDR3 in DNA: TGTGCCAGCACCGATAGCGGGGGGAAACTAAATACGCAGTATTTT.